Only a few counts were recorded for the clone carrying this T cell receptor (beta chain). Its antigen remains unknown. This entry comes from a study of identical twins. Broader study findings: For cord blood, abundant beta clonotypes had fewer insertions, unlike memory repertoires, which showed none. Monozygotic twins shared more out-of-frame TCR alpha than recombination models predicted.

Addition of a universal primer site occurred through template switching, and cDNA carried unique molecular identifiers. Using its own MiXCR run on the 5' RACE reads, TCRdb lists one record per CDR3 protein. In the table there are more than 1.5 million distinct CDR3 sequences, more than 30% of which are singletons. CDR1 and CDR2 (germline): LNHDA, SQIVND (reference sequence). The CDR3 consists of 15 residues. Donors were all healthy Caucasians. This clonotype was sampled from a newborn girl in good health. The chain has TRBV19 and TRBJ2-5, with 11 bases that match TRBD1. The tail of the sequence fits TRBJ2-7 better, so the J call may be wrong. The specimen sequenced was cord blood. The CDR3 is CASSFGTGGEYEQYF. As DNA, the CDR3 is TGTGCCAGTAGTTTCGGGACAGGGGGAGAATACGAGCAGTACTTC.